Here is one T cell receptor (beta chain) with its context. Its target is unknown. The record originates from a study of T cell repertoires in cytomegalovirus infection. Germline lookup yields CDR1 SEHNR and CDR2 FQNEAQ (reference sequence). The CDR3 loop spans 14 amino acids. Losses at the gene ends were 4 bases for V and 4 bases for J; bases not matched to a gene: 6. MiXCR, run by TCRdb on the reads, gives a single entry per CDR3 protein. Of about 830,000 distinct CDR3 sequences in the sample, approximately 30% were seen once. Sequencing used cultured CD8+ T cells from PBMCs, obtained from culture after CMV antigen stimulation. The genes are TRBV7-9 and TRBJ2-5; 7 nucleotides agree with TRBD1. The clonotype was recovered from a human donor in good health (CMV status not recorded). Some clones in this sample may be carry-over from other donors' samples. The DNA of the CDR3 is TGTGCCAGCAGCTCCCGACAGGGACCAGAGACCCAGTACTTC. It is translated as CASSSRQGPETQYF.